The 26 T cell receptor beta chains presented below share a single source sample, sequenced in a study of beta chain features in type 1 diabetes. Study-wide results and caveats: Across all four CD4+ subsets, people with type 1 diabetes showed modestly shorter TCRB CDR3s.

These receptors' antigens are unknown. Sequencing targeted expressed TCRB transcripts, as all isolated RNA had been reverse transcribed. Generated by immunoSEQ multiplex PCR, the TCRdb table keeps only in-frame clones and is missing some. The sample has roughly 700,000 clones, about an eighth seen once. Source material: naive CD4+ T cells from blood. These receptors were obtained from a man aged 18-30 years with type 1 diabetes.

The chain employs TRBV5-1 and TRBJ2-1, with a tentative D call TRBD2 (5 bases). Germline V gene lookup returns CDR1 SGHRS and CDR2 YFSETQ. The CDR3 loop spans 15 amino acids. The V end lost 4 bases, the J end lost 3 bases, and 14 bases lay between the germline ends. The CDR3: CASSEGSNGYNEQFF. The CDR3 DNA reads TGCGCCAGCAGCGAGGGTTCTAATGGCTACAATGAGCAGTTCTTC.

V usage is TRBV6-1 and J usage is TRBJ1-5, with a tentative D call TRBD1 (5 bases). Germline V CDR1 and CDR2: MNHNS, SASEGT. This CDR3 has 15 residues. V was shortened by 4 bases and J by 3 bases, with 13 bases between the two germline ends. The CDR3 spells CASSAAGPTNQPQHF. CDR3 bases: TGTGCCAGCAGTGCCGCAGGGCCAACCAATCAGCCCCAGCATTTT.

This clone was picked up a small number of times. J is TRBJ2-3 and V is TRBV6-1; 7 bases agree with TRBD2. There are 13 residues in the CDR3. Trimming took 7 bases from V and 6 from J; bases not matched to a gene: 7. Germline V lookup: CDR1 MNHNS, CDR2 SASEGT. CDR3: CASIRTRGDTQYF. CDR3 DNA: TGTGCCAGCATTAGGACTAGAGGGGATACGCAGTATTTT.

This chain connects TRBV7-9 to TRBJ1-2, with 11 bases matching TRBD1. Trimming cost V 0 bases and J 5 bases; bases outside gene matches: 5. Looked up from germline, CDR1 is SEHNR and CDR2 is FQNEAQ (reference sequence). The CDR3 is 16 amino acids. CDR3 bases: TGTGCCAGCAGCTTAGCCCGGACAGGGGGCTCTTATGGCTACACCTTC. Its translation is CASSLARTGGSYGYTF.

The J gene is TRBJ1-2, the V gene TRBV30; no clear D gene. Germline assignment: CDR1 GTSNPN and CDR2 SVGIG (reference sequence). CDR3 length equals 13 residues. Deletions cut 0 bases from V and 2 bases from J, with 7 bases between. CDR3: CAWSVAENYGYTF. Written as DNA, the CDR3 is TGTGCCTGGAGTGTAGCCGAGAACTATGGCTACACCTTC.

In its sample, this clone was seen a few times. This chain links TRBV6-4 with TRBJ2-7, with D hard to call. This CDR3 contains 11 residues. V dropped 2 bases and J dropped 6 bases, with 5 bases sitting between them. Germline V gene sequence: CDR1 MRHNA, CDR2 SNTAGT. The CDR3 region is CASSDGTEQYF. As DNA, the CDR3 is TGTGCCAGCAGTGACGGAACCGAGCAGTACTTC.

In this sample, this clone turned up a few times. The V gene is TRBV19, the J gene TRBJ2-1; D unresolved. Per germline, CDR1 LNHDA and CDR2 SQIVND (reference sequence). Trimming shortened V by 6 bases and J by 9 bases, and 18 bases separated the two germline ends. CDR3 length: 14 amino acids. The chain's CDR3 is CASSLPLSSGEQFF. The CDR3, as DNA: TGTGCCAGTAGCCTCCCGTTGTCGTCGGGTGAGCAGTTCTTC. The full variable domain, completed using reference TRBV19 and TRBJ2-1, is DGGITQSPKYLFRKEGQNVTLSCEQNLNHDAMYWYRQDPGQGLRLIYYSQIVNDFQKGDIAEGYSVSREKKESFPLTVTSAQKNPTAFYLCASSLPLSSGEQFFGPGTRLTVL.

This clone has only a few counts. The CDR3 sequence is CASSLTGGNTEAFF. CDR3 DNA sequence: TGCGCCAGCAGCTTGACCGGTGGGAACACTGAAGCTTTCTTT. This chain links TRBV5-1 with TRBJ1-1; no definite D call. This CDR3 comprises 14 residues. Trimming shortened V by 1 base and J by 1 base, and 8 bases separated the two germline ends. Per germline, CDR1 SGHRS and CDR2 YFSETQ.

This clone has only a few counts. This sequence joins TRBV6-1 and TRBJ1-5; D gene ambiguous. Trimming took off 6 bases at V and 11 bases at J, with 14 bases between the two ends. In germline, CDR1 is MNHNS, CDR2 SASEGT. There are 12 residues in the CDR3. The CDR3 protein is CASRSPRGAQHF. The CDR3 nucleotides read TGTGCCAGCAGATCCCCTCGGGGAGCCCAGCATTTT.

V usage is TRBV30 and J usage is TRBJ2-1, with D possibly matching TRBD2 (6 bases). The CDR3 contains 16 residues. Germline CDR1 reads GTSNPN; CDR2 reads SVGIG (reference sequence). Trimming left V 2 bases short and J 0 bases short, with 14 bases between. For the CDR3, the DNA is TGTGCCTGGAGTACCGGACTAAGCGCCTCCTACAATGAGCAGTTCTTC. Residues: CAWSTGLSASYNEQFF.

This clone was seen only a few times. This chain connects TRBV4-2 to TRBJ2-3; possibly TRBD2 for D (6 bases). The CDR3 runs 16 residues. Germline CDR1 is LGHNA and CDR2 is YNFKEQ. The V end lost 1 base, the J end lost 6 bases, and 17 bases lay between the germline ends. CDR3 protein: CASSQAAGSPGDTQYF. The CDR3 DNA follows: TGTGCCAGCAGCCAAGCAGCGGGTAGCCCGGGGGATACGCAGTATTTT.

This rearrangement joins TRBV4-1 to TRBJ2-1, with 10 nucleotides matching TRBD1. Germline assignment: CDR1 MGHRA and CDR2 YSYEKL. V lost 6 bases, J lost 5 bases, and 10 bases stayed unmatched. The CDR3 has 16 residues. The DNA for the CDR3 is TGCGCCAGCAGACAACCGGGACAGGGGTCAAACAATGAGCAGTTCTTC. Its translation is CASRQPGQGSNNEQFF.

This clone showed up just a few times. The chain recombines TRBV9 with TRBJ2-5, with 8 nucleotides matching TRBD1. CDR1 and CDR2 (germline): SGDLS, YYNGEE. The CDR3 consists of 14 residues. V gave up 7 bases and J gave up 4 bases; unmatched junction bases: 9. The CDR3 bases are TGTGCCAGCGAGGGACAGGCCCCAGGAGAGACCCAGTACTTC. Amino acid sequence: CASEGQAPGETQYF.

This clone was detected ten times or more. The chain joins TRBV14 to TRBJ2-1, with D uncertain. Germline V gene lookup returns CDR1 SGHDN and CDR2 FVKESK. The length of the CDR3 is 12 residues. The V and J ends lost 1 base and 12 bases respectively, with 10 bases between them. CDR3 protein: CASSQVGYRQFF. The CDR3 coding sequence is TGTGCCAGCAGCCAAGTCGGGTACAGGCAGTTCTTC.

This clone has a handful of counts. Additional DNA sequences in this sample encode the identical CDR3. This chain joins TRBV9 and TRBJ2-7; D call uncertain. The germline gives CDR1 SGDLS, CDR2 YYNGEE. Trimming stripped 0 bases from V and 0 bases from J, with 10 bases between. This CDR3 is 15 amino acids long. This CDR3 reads CASSVGQASSYEQYF. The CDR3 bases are TGTGCCAGCAGCGTAGGGCAGGCGAGCTCCTACGAGCAGTACTTC.

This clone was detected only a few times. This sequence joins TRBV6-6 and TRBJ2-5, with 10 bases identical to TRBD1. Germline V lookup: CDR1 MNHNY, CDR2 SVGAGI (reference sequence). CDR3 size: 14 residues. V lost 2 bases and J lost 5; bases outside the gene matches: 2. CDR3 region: CASSYRTGGETQYF. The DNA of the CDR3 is TGTGCCAGCAGTTACCGGACAGGGGGGGAGACCCAGTACTTC.

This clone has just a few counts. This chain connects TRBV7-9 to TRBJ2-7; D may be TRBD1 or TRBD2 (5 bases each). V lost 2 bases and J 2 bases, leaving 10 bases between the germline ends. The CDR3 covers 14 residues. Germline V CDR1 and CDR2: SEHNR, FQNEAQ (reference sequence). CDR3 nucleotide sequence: TGTGCCAGCAGCTTAAGAGGGGTCACCTACGAGCAGTACTTC. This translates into CASSLRGVTYEQYF.

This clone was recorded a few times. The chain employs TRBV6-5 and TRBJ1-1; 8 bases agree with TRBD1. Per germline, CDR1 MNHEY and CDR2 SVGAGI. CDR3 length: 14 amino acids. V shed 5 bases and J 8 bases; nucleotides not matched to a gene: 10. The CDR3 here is CASSDSTGAGEAFF. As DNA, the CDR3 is TGTGCCAGCAGTGATTCGACAGGGGCAGGGGAAGCTTTCTTT.

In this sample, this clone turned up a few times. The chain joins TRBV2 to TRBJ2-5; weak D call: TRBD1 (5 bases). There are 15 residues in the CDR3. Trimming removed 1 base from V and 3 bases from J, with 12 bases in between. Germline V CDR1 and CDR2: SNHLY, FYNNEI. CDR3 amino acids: CASSEGVGVEETQYF. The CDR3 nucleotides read TGTGCCAGCAGTGAAGGGGTAGGGGTTGAAGAGACCCAGTACTTC.

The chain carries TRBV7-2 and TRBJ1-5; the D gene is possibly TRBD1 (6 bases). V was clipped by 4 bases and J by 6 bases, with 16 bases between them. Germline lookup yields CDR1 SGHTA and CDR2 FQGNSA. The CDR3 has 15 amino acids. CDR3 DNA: TGTGCCAGCAGCTCCCATGAGGGGGTCCTTCAGCCCCAGCATTTT. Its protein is CASSSHEGVLQPQHF.

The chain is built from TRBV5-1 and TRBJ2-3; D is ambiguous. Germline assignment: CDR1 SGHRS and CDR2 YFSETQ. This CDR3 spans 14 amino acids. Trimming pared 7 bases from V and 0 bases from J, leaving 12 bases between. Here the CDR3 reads CASVRQASTDTQYF. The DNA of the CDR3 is TGCGCCAGCGTCAGGCAGGCTAGCACAGATACGCAGTATTTT. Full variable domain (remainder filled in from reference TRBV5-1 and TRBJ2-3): KAGVTQTPRYLIKTRGQQVTLSCSPISGHRSVSWYQQTPGQGLQFLFEYFSETQRNKGNFPGRFSGRQFSNSRSEMNVSTLELGDSALYLCASVRQASTDTQYFGPGTRLTVL.

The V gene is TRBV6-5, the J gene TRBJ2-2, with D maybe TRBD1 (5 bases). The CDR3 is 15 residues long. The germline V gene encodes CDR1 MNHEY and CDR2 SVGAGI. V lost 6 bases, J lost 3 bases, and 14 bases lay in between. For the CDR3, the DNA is TGTGCCAGCAGCCGCCCAGGGTGGTACACCGGGGAGCTGTTTTTT. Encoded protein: CASSRPGWYTGELFF.

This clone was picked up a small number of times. The CDR3 loop is CASSQEATGLTEAFF. The DNA for the CDR3 is TGTGCCAGCAGCCAAGAAGCGACAGGGTTAACTGAAGCTTTCTTT. The chain couples TRBV4-2 to TRBJ1-1; 7 nucleotides match TRBD1. Germline CDR1 LGHNA, CDR2 YNFKEQ. V was pared by 0 bases and J by 5 bases, with 6 bases of the junction left unmatched. The CDR3 loop spans 15 amino acids.

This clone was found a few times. The CDR3 DNA reads TGTGCCAGCAGCCAAGATTTCGCCGGAGCCCCCACCAATGAGCAGTTCTTC. Translating it yields CASSQDFAGAPTNEQFF. V usage is TRBV4-2 and J usage is TRBJ2-1; D gene uncertain. V shed 0 bases and J shed 6 bases, with 18 bases lying between them. The CDR3 spans 17 residues. The germline gives CDR1 LGHNA, CDR2 YNFKEQ.

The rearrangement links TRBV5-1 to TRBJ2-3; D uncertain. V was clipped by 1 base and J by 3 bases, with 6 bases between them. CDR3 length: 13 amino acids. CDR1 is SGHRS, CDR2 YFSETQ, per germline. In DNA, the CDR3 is TGCGCCAGCAGCTTGCTGGTAACAGATACGCAGTATTTT. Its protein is CASSLLVTDTQYF.

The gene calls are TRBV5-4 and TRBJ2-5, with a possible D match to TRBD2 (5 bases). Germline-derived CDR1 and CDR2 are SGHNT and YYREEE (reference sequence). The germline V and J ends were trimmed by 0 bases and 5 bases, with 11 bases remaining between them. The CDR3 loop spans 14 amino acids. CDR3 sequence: CASSLGASLETQYF. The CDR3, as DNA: TGTGCCAGCAGCTTGGGGGCTAGCTTGGAGACCCAGTACTTC. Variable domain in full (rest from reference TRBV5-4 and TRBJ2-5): ETGVTQSPTHLIKTRGQQVTLRCSSQSGHNTVSWYQQALGQGPQFIFQYYREEENGRGNFPPRFSGLQFPNYSSELNVNALELDDSALYLCASSLGASLETQYFGPGTRLLVL.